In this sample, the clone carrying this TCR beta chain turned up a few times. The data stem from a study of response to subunit inactivated influenza vaccine. TCRdb reanalysed the RT-PCR reads using MiXCR and keeps one entry per CDR3 protein. The data show under 750,000 distinct CDR3 sequences, with about 11% seen just once and about a tenth held by the top ten. Trimming left V 1 base short and J 4 bases short, with 6 bases between. The CDR3 length is 13 residues. Germline V CDR1 and CDR2: SGDLS, YYNGEE. Sequenced material: PBMCs from blood, taken on the day of vaccination. The V gene is TRBV9, the J gene TRBJ1-5; D gene ambiguous. The origin of this receptor is a man aged 45 to 65 who received an inactivated influenza vaccine. The CDR3, as DNA: TGTGCCAGCAGCGTAAACCCGAATCAGCCCCAGCATTTT. Translation: CASSVNPNQPQHF.